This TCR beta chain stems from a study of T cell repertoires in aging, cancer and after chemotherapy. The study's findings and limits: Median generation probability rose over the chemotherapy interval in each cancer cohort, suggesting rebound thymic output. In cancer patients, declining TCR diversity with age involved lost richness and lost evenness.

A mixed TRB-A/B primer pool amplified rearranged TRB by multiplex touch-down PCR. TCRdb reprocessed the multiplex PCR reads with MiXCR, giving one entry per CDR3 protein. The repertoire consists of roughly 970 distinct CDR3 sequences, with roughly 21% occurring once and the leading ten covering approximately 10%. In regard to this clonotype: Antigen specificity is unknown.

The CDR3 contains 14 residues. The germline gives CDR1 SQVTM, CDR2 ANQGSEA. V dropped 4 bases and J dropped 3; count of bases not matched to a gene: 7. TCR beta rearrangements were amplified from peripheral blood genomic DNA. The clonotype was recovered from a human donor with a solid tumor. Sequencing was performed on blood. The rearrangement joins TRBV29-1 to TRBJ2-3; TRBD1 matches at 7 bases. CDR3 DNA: TGCAGCGTTGCCAGGACAGGCGTTACAGATACGCAGTATTTT. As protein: CSVARTGVTDTQYF.